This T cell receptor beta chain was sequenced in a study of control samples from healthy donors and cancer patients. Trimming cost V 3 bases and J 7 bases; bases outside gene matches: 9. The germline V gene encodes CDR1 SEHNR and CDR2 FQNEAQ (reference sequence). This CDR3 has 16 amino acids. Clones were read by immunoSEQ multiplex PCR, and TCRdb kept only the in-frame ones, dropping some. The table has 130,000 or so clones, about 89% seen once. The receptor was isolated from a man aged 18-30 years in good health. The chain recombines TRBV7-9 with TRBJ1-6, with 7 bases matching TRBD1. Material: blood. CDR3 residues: CASSFLQGIWNSPLHF. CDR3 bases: TGTGCCAGCAGCTTTTTACAGGGGATTTGGAATTCACCCCTCCACTTT.